One sample yielded the 6 T cell receptor beta chains listed below, sequenced in a study of T cells after yellow fever vaccination. TCRdb processed the 5' RACE reads anew with MiXCR; each CDR3 protein has one entry. The sample holds some 500,000 distinct CDR3 sequences, about 13% seen once. Here the sequenced sample was PBMCs, taken on the day of the yellow fever booster vaccination. The receptors shown here come from a man aged 30 to 39 who received the YFV17D yellow fever vaccine.

The sample holds a few counts of this clonotype. The chain has TRBV25-1 and TRBJ2-7, with 9 bases lining up with TRBD1. From germline, CDR1 is MGHDK and CDR2 SYGVNS. V lost 4 bases and J lost 2; bases outside the gene matches: 9. This CDR3 has 16 amino acids. The chain's CDR3 is CASSGSPGQGTYEQYF. The CDR3 DNA reads TGTGCCAGCAGTGGGTCCCCGGGACAGGGAACCTACGAGCAGTACTTC.

The chain carries TRBV15 and TRBJ1-3; TRBD1 is a possible D gene (6 bases). V lost 3 bases and J 0 bases, leaving 9 bases between the germline ends. The germline V gene encodes CDR1 LNHNV and CDR2 YYDKDF (reference sequence). The CDR3 extends over 15 amino acids. The CDR3 DNA follows: TGTGCCACCAGCAGCCAGGGGACCTCTGGAAACACCATATATTTT. Residues: CATSSQGTSGNTIYF.

This clonotype was observed a handful of times. The V gene is TRBV9, the J gene TRBJ2-1; 10 positions match TRBD2. This CDR3 is 14 amino acids long. Germline V gives CDR1 SGDLS, CDR2 YYNGEE. J gave up 10 bases and V 2 bases, and 6 bases lay outside the gene matches. In DNA, the CDR3 is TGTGCCAGCAGCGTTCTCAGCGGGAGGGACGAGCAGTTCTTC. Translating gives CASSVLSGRDEQFF. The variable domain in full, completed from reference TRBV9 and TRBJ2-1, reads DSGVTQTPKHLITATGQRVTLRCSPRSGDLSVYWYQQSLDQGLQFLIQYYNGEERAKGNILERFSAQQFPDLHSELNLSSLELGDSALYFCASSVLSGRDEQFFGPGTRLTVL.

The rearrangement joins TRBV5-1 to TRBJ1-1; maybe TRBD1 (6 bases). Trimming removed 4 bases at V and 1 base at J, with 29 bases between. Per germline, CDR1 SGHRS and CDR2 YFSETQ. This CDR3 spans 20 amino acids. This chain's CDR3 is CASSPLRGEGGPNPNTEAFF. CDR3 coding DNA: TGCGCCAGCAGCCCGCTCCGGGGGGAGGGGGGGCCAAACCCGAACACTGAAGCTTTCTTT.

The V and J genes are TRBV12-3 or TRBV12-4 and TRBJ2-1; 10 bases are shared with TRBD1. CDR3 length equals 19 residues. J gave up 2 bases and V 6 bases, and 16 bases lay outside the gene matches. CDR3 protein: CASSRFGDRGKGTYNEQFF. DNA of the CDR3: TGTGCCAGCAGCCGATTTGGGGACAGGGGTAAGGGGACCTACAATGAGCAGTTCTTC.

The chain combines TRBV20-1 with TRBJ1-6, with D possibly matching TRBD1 (5 bases). CDR3 length equals 16 residues. Germline values: CDR1 DFQATT, CDR2 SNEGSKA (reference sequence). V was trimmed by 0 bases and J by 6 bases, leaving 15 bases between them. CDR3 amino acids: CSARDLGRVTNSPLHF. The CDR3 DNA reads TGCAGTGCTAGAGATTTGGGCAGGGTCACTAATTCACCCCTCCACTTT.